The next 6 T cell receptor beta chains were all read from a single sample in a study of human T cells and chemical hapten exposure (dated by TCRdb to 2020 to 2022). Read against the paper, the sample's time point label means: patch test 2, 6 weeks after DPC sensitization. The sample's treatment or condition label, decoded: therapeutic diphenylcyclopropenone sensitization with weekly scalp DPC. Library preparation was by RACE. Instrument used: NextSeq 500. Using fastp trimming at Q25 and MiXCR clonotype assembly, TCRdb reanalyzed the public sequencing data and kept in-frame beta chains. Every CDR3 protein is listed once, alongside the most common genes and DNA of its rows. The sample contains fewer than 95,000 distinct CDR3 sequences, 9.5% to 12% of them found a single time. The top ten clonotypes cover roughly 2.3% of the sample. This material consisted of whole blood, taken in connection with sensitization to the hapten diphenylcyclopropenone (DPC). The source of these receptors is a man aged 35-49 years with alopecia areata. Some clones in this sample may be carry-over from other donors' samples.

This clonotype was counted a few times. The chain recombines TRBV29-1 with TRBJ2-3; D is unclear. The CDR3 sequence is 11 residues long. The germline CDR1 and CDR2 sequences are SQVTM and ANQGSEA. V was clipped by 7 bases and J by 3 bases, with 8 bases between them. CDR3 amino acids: CSAWRTDTQYF. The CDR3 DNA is TGCAGCGCCTGGCGAACAGATACGCAGTATTTT.

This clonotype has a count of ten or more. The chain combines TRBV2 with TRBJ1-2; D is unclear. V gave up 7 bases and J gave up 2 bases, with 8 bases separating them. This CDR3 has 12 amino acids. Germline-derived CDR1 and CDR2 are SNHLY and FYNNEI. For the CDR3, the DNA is TGTGCCAGCAAGTACTTAAACTATGGCTACACCTTC. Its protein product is CASKYLNYGYTF.

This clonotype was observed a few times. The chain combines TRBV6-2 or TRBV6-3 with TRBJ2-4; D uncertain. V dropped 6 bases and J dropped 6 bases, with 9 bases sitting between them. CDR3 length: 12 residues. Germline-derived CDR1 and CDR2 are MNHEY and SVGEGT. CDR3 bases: TGTGCCAGCAGAAAGGACGGAAACATTCAGTACTTC. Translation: CASRKDGNIQYF.

The CDR3 sequence is CASSLDGGRSQYF. The CDR3 nucleotides are TGTGCCAGCAGTTTGGATGGCGGGAGGTCGCAGTATTTT. V gene TRBV12-3 or TRBV12-4 combines with J gene TRBJ2-3; 8 bases line up with TRBD2. This CDR3 has 13 residues. Germline trimming cut 3 bases from V and 10 bases from J; bases unmatched to any gene: 6.

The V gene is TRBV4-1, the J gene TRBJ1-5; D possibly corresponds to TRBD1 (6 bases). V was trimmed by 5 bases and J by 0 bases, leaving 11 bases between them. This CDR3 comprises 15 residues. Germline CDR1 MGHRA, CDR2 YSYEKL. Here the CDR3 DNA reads TGCGCCAGCAGCGAAGGGGGAGCTAGCAATCAGCCCCAGCATTTT. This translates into CASSEGGASNQPQHF.

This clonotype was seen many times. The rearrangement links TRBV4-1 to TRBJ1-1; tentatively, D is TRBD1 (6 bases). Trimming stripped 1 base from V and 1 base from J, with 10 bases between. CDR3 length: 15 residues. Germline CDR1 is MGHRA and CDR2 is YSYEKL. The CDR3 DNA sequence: TGCGCCAGCAGCCAAGTCCCGACAGGGAACACTGAAGCTTTCTTT. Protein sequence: CASSQVPTGNTEAFF.